Below, one T cell receptor (beta chain) is given with its context. In this sample, this clonotype turned up many times. There is no known antigen for this receptor. No qualities accompany the bases; no much larger clone lies one base away. The data originate from a study of T-cell reconstitution after alpha-beta-depleted transplantation in children (dated by TCRdb to about 2016). About the study as a whole: T-cell immune reconstitution after TCRalphabeta/CD19-depleted allogeneic hematopoietic cell transplantation in children was quantitatively tracked in the study by means of TCR repertoire profiling.

Library method: PCR. Sequencing was carried out with an Illumina HiSeq 2500. TCR libraries were prepared with molecular barcoding, using unique molecular identifiers to normalize TCRbeta repertoire quantification. TCRdb reran the public reads through fastp at Q25 and MiXCR, keeping productive beta chains. Identical CDR3 proteins give one entry, which carries the most common genes and DNA. For this sample the table gives approximately 83,000 distinct CDR3 sequences, of which 7.5% to 9.5% were detected only once. The ten largest clonotypes hold approximately 7.2% of the sample. The sequence was obtained from a human donor who donated a stem cell graft to a child with congenital amegakaryocytic thrombocytopenia. This specimen was PBMCs from the stem cell graft donor, taken from the stem cell graft.

The encoded CDR3 is CSAGTSGRKSYEQYF. The DNA is as follows: TGCAGTGCCGGAACTAGCGGGAGAAAATCCTACGAGCAGTACTTC. The chain links TRBV20-1 with TRBJ2-7, with TRBD2 identical over 11 junction bases. V and J are trimmed by 6 bases and 1 base, and the gene matches miss 8 bases of the junction. According to the germline V gene (reference sequence), CDR1 reads DFQATT and CDR2 reads SNEGSKA. The CDR3 runs 15 amino acids, cysteine and phenylalanine included. The DNA shown is the 45-base CDR3, in frame from base 1.